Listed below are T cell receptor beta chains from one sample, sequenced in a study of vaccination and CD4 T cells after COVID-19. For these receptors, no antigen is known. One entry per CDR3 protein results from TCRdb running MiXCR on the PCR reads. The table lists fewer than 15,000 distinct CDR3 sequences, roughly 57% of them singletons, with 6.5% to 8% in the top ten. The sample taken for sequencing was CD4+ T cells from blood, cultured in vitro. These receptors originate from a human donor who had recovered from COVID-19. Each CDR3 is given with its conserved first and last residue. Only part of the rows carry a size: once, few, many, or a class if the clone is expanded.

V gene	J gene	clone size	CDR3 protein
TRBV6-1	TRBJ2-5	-	CASSELGQQETQYF
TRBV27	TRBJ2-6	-	CASSRDYSGANVLTF
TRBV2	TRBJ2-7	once	CASLEQQATGEQYF
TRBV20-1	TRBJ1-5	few	CSARESPVEPQHF
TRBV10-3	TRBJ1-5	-	CAIRPRDTGPQHF
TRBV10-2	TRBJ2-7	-	CASRKGQNSYEQYF
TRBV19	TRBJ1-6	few	CASSINDRGVNSPLHF
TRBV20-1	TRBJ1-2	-	CSARAPGGRANYGYTF
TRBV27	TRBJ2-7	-	CASSFGHGKYEQYF
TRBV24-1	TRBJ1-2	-	CATSDAYRGYTF
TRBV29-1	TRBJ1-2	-	CSVEGLPRWYGYTF
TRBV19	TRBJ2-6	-	CASRGAGANVLTF
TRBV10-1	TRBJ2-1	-	CASSERAIIENNEQFF
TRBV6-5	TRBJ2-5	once	CASSYSPRGRETQYF
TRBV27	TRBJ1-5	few	CASSLWGANQPQHF
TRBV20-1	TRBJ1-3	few	CSATTGGGSGNTIYF
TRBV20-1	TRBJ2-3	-	CSASTTSGSTDTQYF
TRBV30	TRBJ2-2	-	CAWSVGGRDLGELFF
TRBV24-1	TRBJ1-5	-	CATSDTRDRNQPQHF
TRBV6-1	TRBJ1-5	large	CASSRDREPQHF
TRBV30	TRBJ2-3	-	CAWNRQGRDTQYF
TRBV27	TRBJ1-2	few	CASSLPPGGYTF
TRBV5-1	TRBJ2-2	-	CASSTPAGPNTGELFF
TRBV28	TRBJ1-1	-	CASSTLLHGRGTEAFF
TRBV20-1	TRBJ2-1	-	CSASGGSYNEQFF
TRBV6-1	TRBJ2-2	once	CASSPRTSGYTGELFF
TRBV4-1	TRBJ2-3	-	CASSKGLAGGGTDTQYF
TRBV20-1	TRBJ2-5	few	CSADTGPGETQYF
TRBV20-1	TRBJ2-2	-	CSVSSRTDTGELFF
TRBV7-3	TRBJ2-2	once	CASSLGLNTGELFF
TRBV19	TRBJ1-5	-	CASSILGRALNQPQHF
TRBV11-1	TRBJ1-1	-	CASSLWGRGAKMNTEAFF
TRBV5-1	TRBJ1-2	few	CASSQPDRPGGYTF
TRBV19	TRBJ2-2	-	CASSMRIDTGELFF
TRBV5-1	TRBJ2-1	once	CASSLRAEGLNEQFF
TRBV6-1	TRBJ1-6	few	CASSPRDSAPLHF
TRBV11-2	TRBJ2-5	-	CASSLDRRGRETQYF
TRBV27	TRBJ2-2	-	CASSLVTGAVNTGELFF
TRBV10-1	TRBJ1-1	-	CASSAQGVTNTEAFF
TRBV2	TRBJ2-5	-	CASNPPGEETQYF
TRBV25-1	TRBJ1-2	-	CASSTRGGYGYTF
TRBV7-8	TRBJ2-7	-	CASSPLWVEQYF
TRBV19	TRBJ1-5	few	CASSRDRLNQPQHF
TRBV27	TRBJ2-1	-	CASSWGYEQFF
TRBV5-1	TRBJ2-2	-	CASSIGRSVSGELFF
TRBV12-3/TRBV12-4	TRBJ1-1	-	CASNSWGQVGTEAFF